The 12 T cell receptor beta chains reported below all come from one sample, sequenced in a study of HIV-infected patients and healthy controls. Approximately 500 ng RNA was reverse transcribed with alpha and beta constant-region primers. Using multiplexing indices, alpha and beta chain libraries were generated apart by chain-specific third strand synthesis. Each CDR3 protein is one row after TCRdb ran MiXCR on the 5' RACE reads. The sample lists roughly 7,400 distinct CDR3 sequences, roughly 6.8% seen once, with over 20% in the top ten. Roughly three months, about 14 weeks, into antiretroviral therapy, follow-up blood was collected. The repertoire came from unfractionated whole blood and reflected all unsorted peripheral T cells. Sequencing was performed on blood, taken during antiretroviral therapy. The receptors come from an adult with HIV infection.

This clonotype was seen at least ten times. A library prepared for alpha chains yielded this beta chain as an off-target read; its size is of little meaning. This rearrangement joins TRBV29-1 to TRBJ2-5, with D maybe TRBD1 (7 bases). In germline, CDR1 is SQVTM, CDR2 ANQGSEA. This CDR3 spans 12 amino acids. Trimming stripped 8 bases from V and 5 bases from J, with 15 bases between. CDR3 nucleotide sequence: TGCAGCACCCGGACAGGAGGGGAGACCCAGTACTTC. Its protein product is CSTRTGGETQYF.

This clonotype was recorded at least ten times. Because the library targeted alpha chains, this beta chain is an off-target read whose size means little. The J gene is TRBJ2-7, the V gene TRBV29-1, with D possibly matching TRBD1 (7 bases). This CDR3 spans 15 amino acids. V was trimmed by 1 base and J by 1 base, leaving 14 bases between them. CDR1 is SQVTM and CDR2 is ANQGSEA in the germline V gene. CDR3 coding DNA: TGCAGCGTTGAAGTGGACGCAGGGGGGTCCTACGAGCAGTACTTC. Protein product: CSVEVDAGGSYEQYF.

By sample fraction, this clonotype is medium-sized. In a library made to pick up alpha chains, this beta chain is a stray read with a size that means little. CDR3: CASSLAGDEQYF. The CDR3 nucleotides are TGTGCCAGCAGCTTAGCCGGGGACGAGCAGTACTTC. The chain carries TRBV11-2 and TRBJ2-7; weak D call: TRBD2 (5 bases). Trimming stripped 1 base from V and 5 bases from J, with 6 bases between. This CDR3 has 12 residues. Germline CDR1 is SGHAT and CDR2 is FQNNGV.

This clonotype was observed many times. Since it is a stray read in a library aimed at alpha chains, this beta chain has a size that is not meaningful. CDR3 region: CASSPGTDFRYEQYF. CDR3 in DNA: TGTGCCAGCAGCCCAGGGACTGACTTCAGGTACGAGCAGTACTTC. This rearrangement joins TRBV3-1 to TRBJ2-7; TRBD2 might be the D (6 bases). Germline CDR1 and CDR2: LGHDT and YNNKEL (reference sequence). The CDR3 covers 15 residues. V lost 4 bases and J lost 4, with 17 bases in between.

This clonotype was observed many times. This beta chain is off target for a library built for alpha chains, so its abundance means little. This chain connects TRBV6-5 to TRBJ2-3; no reliable D call. This CDR3 comprises 11 residues. Looked up from germline, CDR1 is MNHEY and CDR2 is SVGAGI. V was cut by 5 bases and J by 6 bases, with 6 bases left in between. The CDR3 DNA reads TGTGCCAGCAGTCAAACGGATACGCAGTATTTT. Protein sequence: CASSQTDTQYF.

The table lists this clonotype with many counts. This beta chain appears as a stray read in a library generated for alpha chains; its size is not informative. CDR3 in amino acids: CSAGGVGAGNNEQFF. The CDR3 bases are TGCAGTGCTGGAGGGGTGGGGGCCGGAAACAATGAGCAGTTCTTC. The V call is TRBV20-1, the J call TRBJ2-1; D is tentatively TRBD1 or TRBD2 (6 bases each). CDR1 and CDR2 from the germline V gene are DFQATT and SNEGSKA (reference sequence). Trimming cost V 5 bases and J 5 bases, with 19 bases left between them. The CDR3 is made up of 15 amino acids.

This clonotype was found many times. Found in a library prepared for alpha chains, this beta chain is an off-target read, and its abundance has little meaning. The V call is TRBV30, the J call TRBJ2-7; D remains unclear. The CDR3 length is 12 residues. Trimming took 0 bases from V and 3 from J, leaving 6 bases between them. CDR1 and CDR2 (germline): GTSNPN, SVGIG (reference sequence). The CDR3 DNA reads as TGTGCCTGGAGTGTAGGAAGCTACGAGCAGTACTTC. Encoded protein: CAWSVGSYEQYF.

This clonotype was detected ten times or more. Since it is a stray read in a library aimed at alpha chains, this beta chain has a size that is not meaningful. The chain couples TRBV7-9 to TRBJ2-1; TRBD2 aligns across 7 bases. The CDR3 has 15 residues. Germline V gene data show CDR1 as SEHNR and CDR2 as FQNEAQ (reference sequence). V gave up 1 base and J gave up 6 bases; unmatched junction bases: 6. The chain's CDR3 is CASSLGPSGSNEQFF. CDR3 sequence (DNA): TGTGCCAGCAGCTTAGGTCCTAGCGGTAGCAATGAGCAGTTCTTC.

Sample share makes this clonotype medium-sized. Little can be read into the size of this beta chain, an off-target read in a library designed for alpha chains. CDR3 sequence reads: CASSQEGLAGSQETQYF. The CDR3 DNA is TGTGCCAGCAGCCAAGAGGGACTAGCGGGAAGCCAAGAGACCCAGTACTTC. The gene calls are TRBV3-1 and TRBJ2-5, with 13 nucleotides matching TRBD2. The CDR3 is 17 residues long. Germline V gene data show CDR1 as LGHDT and CDR2 as YNNKEL (reference sequence). After removal of 0 bases from V and 1 base from J, the junction contained 2 bases not matched to a gene.

This clonotype appeared many times. This beta chain is an unintended read in a library built for alpha chains; its size means little. This sequence joins TRBV7-9 and TRBJ1-2, with D maybe TRBD1 (6 bases). This CDR3 has 14 residues. Germline V gene sequence: CDR1 SEHNR, CDR2 FQNEAQ (reference sequence). The V gene lost 5 bases and the J gene lost 4 bases, with 14 bases spanning the gap. CDR3 bases: TGTGCCAGCAGCAGTACAGGGTCGGCCTATGGCTACACCTTC. Translated: CASSSTGSAYGYTF.

By share, this clonotype counts as medium-sized. This beta chain is off target for a library built for alpha chains, so its abundance means little. This chain connects TRBV29-1 to TRBJ2-3, with TRBD2 as a possible D gene (6 bases). From germline, CDR1 is SQVTM and CDR2 ANQGSEA. This CDR3 has 14 residues. V dropped 3 bases and J dropped 2 bases, with 12 bases sitting between them. The DNA of the CDR3 is TGCAGCGTTGATACCGGACTACACACAGATACGCAGTATTTT. The encoded protein is CSVDTGLHTDTQYF.

Judged by abundance, this clonotype is medium-sized. A library made for alpha chains picked up this beta chain off target, so its size means little. The chain links TRBV7-3 to TRBJ2-1; perhaps TRBD2 as D (5 bases). Germline V gives CDR1 SGHTA, CDR2 FQGTGA. Trimming left V 5 bases short and J 10 bases short, with 18 bases between. The CDR3 runs to 14 residues. CDR3 sequence: CASSTLPEAREQFF. The CDR3 DNA reads TGTGCCAGCAGCACCCTCCCGGAGGCACGGGAGCAGTTCTTC.